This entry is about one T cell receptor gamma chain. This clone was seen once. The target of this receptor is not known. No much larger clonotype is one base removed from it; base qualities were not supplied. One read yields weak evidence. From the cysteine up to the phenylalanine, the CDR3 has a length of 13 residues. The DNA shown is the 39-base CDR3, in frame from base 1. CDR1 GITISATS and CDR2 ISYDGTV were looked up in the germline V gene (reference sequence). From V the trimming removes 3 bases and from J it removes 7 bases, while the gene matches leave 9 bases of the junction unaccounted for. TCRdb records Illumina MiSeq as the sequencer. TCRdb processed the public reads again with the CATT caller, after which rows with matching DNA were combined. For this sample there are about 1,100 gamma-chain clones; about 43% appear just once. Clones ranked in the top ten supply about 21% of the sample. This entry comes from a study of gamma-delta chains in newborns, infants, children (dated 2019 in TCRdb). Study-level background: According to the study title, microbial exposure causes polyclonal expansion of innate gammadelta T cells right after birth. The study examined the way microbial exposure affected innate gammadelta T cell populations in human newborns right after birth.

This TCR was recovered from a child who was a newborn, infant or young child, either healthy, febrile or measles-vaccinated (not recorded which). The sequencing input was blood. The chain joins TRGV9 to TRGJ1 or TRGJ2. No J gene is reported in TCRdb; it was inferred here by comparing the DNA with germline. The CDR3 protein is CALWEPQAYKKLF. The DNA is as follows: TGTGCCTTGTGGGAGCCGCAGGCATATAAGAAACTCTTT.